Only a few counts were recorded for the clone carrying this T cell receptor beta chain. V shed 8 bases and J 14 bases; nucleotides not matched to a gene: 9. The CDR3 length is 13 residues. The data stem from a study of blood T cell repertoires in COVID-19. Across the study: Donors in the United States, Italy and Spain gave samples during acute or convalescent COVID-19. Sample material is recorded as cDNA or gDNA derived from T cells, B-cell-depleted T cells, or PBMCs.

In the original analysis: Counts of nucleated cells, estimated from reference gene primer amplification, were obtained. Assay: immunoSEQ multiplex PCR; the TCRdb copy retains only in-frame clones and omits some. V and J calls and clone size are as listed in that table; D and trimming were resolved from the DNA. The table lists roughly 250,000 clones, nearly 90% of them singletons. V gene TRBV12-3 or TRBV12-4 combines with J gene TRBJ1-6, with 10 bases fitting TRBD1. The source is a woman in her 40s who had recovered from COVID-19. Sequencing input: peripheral blood. CDR3 sequence reads: CASLGPGTGALHF. The CDR3 nucleotides are TGTGCCAGCTTGGGTCCCGGGACAGGGGCCCTCCACTTT.